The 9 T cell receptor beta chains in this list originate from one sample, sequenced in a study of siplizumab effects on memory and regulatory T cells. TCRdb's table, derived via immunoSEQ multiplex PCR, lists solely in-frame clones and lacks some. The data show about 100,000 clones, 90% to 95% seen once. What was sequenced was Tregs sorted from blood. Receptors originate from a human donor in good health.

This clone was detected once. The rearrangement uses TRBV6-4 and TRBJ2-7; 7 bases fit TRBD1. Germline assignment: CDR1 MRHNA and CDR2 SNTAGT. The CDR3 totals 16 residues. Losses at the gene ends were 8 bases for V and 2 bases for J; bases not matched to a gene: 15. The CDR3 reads CASRFLRDRPTYEQYF. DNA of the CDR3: TGTGCCAGCCGCTTCCTCCGGGACAGACCTACCTACGAGCAGTACTTC.

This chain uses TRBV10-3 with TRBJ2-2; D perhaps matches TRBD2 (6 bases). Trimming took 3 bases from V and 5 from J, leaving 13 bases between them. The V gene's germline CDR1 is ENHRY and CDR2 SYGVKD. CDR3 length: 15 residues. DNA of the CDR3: TGTGCCATCAGTGACGTCGGGGGATGGACCGGGGAGCTGTTTTTT. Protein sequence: CAISDVGGWTGELFF.

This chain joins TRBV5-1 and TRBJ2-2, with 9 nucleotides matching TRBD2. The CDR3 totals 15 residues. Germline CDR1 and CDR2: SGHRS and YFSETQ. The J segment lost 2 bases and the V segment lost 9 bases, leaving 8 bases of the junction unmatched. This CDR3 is CATAGLAGNTGELFF. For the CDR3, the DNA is TGCGCCACGGCGGGGCTAGCGGGAAACACCGGGGAGCTGTTTTTT. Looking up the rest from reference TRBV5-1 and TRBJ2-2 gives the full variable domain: KAGVTQTPRYLIKTRGQQVTLSCSPISGHRSVSWYQQTPGQGLQFLFEYFSETQRNKGNFPGRFSGRQFSNSRSEMNVSTLELGDSALYLCATAGLAGNTGELFFGEGSRLTVL.

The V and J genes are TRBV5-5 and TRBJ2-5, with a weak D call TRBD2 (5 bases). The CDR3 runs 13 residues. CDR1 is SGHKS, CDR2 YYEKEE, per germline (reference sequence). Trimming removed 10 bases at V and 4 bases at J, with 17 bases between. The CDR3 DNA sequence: TGTGCCTCCCGGGATTTTAGTCGAGAGACCCAGTACTTC. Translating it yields CASRDFSRETQYF.

CDR3 residues: CASSLFAGELFF. CDR3 coding DNA: TGTGCCAGCAGTTTATTTGCCGGGGAGCTGTTTTTT. The chain carries TRBV27 and TRBJ2-2, with D unresolved. Germline V CDR1 and CDR2: MNHEY, SMNVEV (reference sequence). The CDR3 sequence is 12 residues long. Trimming took 1 base from V and 6 from J, leaving 3 bases between them.

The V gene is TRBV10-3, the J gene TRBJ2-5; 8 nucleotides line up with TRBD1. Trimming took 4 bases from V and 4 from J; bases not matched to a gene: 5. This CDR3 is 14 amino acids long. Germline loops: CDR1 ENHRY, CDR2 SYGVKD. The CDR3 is CAISGTGIVETQYF. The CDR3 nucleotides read TGTGCCATCAGTGGGACAGGGATCGTAGAGACCCAGTACTTC.

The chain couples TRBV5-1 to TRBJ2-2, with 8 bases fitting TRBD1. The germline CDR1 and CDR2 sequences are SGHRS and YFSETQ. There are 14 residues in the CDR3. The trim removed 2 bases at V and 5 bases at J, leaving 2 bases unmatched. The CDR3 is CASSFTGGTGELFF. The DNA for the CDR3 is TGCGCCAGCAGCTTTACAGGGGGTACCGGGGAGCTGTTTTTT.

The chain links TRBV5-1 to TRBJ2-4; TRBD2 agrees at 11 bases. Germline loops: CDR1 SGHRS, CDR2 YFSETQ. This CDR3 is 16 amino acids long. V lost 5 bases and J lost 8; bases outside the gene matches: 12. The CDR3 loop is CASSPLLAGGGDIQYF. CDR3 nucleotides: TGCGCCAGCAGTCCACTTTTAGCGGGAGGGGGAGACATTCAGTACTTC.

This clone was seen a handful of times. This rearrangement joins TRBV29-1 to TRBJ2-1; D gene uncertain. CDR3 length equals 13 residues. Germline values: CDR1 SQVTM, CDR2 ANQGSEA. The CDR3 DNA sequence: TGCAGTGCATCCGCGGAACTATACAATGAGCAGTTCTTC. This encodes CSASAELYNEQFF.